The 9 T cell receptor beta chains presented below share a single source sample, sequenced in a study of OX40 agonist ivuxolimab in advanced cancers. Some clones are missing from TCRdb's copy, which holds only in-frame ones; the method was immunoSEQ multiplex PCR. The sample carries 100,000 or so clones, 80% to 95% recorded once. The sequencing here drew on CD4+ or CD8+ T cells sorted from blood, taken in a trial of the OX40 agonist ivuxolimab. These receptors all stem from an adult with an advanced solid tumor such as melanoma, head and neck, liver or kidney cancer.

The chain uses TRBV7-9 and TRBJ2-2; 11 bases fit TRBD2. The CDR3 spans 18 residues. Germline V lookup: CDR1 SEHNR, CDR2 FQNEAQ (reference sequence). Trimming removed 6 bases from V and 3 bases from J; junction bases left unmatched: 12. The CDR3, as DNA: TGTGCCAGCAGTGGGACTAGCGGCCCTACGGGTGACACCGGGGAGCTGTTTTTT. It encodes CASSGTSGPTGDTGELFF.

The rearrangement links TRBV27 to TRBJ1-2; 8 bases agree with TRBD1. CDR1 is MNHEY and CDR2 is SMNVEV in the germline V gene (reference sequence). J gave up 6 bases and V 0 bases, and 3 bases lay outside the gene matches. CDR3 length: 14 amino acids. In nucleotides, the CDR3 is TGTGCCAGCAGTTTATCTGGGGACAGGAATGGCTACACCTTC. This sequence encodes CASSLSGDRNGYTF.

The CDR3 region is CASSLGQGDLGNQPQHF. The CDR3 region has the DNA TGTGCCAGCAGTTTGGGACAGGGGGACTTGGGAAATCAGCCCCAGCATTTT. The genes are TRBV28 and TRBJ1-5; 11 bases line up with TRBD1. This CDR3 contains 17 residues. V lost 3 bases to trimming and J lost 4 bases; unmatched junction nucleotides: 8. The germline CDR1 and CDR2 sequences are MDHEN and SYDVKM.

The rearrangement joins TRBV27 to TRBJ2-1, with D tentatively TRBD1 or TRBD2 (5 bases each). V was clipped by 3 bases and J by 2 bases, with 8 bases between them. Germline-derived CDR1 and CDR2 are MNHEY and SMNVEV (reference sequence). This CDR3 has 14 residues. The CDR3 bases are TGTGCCAGCAGTTTTCTGGGACCCTACAATGAGCAGTTCTTC. Its translation is CASSFLGPYNEQFF.

The chain employs TRBV11-2 and TRBJ1-1; 8 nucleotides match TRBD1. The germline V gene has CDR1 SGHAT and CDR2 FQNNGV. CDR3 length: 17 amino acids. V shed 5 bases, J shed 1 base, and the junction held 12 bases outside the gene matches. The CDR3 DNA is TGTGCCAGCAGCAGATATGCCAGGGACAGGACGAACACTGAAGCTTTCTTT. This sequence encodes CASSRYARDRTNTEAFF.

The chain has TRBV27 and TRBJ2-2; D is ambiguous. Trimming shortened V by 3 bases and J by 6 bases, and 11 bases separated the two germline ends. Looked up from germline, CDR1 is MNHEY and CDR2 is SMNVEV (reference sequence). This CDR3 is built from 14 residues. CDR3 sequence (DNA): TGTGCCAGCAGTTTTGGCTTCGTCGCCGGGGAGCTGTTTTTT. The encoded protein is CASSFGFVAGELFF.

This rearrangement joins TRBV13 to TRBJ1-2; 8 bases line up with TRBD1. Germline CDR1 reads PRHDT; CDR2 reads FYEKMQ (reference sequence). This CDR3 region has 14 residues. Losses at the gene ends were 1 base for V and 4 bases for J; bases not matched to a gene: 2. CDR3 protein: CASSLEQGGYGYTF. The CDR3 region has the DNA TGTGCCAGCAGCTTAGAACAGGGGGGCTATGGCTACACCTTC.

V is TRBV27 and J is TRBJ1-1, with 7 bases fitting TRBD1. This CDR3 has 15 amino acids. The V gene end was trimmed by 6 bases and the J gene end by 0 bases; junction bases not matched to a gene: 7. Per the germline V gene, CDR1 is MNHEY and CDR2 is SMNVEV (reference sequence). Here the CDR3 reads CASRDPTGLNTEAFF. The CDR3 region has the DNA TGTGCCAGCAGGGATCCGACAGGGCTGAACACTGAAGCTTTCTTT.

This chain joins TRBV27 and TRBJ2-5, with TRBD2 matching over 8 bases. There are 14 residues in the CDR3. CDR1 and CDR2 from the germline V gene are MNHEY and SMNVEV (reference sequence). V lost 6 bases, J lost 5 bases, and 8 bases stayed unmatched. The CDR3 region has the DNA TGTGCCAGCAGCCGGGCGGGGGGCATGGAGACCCAGTACTTC. Its protein product is CASSRAGGMETQYF.